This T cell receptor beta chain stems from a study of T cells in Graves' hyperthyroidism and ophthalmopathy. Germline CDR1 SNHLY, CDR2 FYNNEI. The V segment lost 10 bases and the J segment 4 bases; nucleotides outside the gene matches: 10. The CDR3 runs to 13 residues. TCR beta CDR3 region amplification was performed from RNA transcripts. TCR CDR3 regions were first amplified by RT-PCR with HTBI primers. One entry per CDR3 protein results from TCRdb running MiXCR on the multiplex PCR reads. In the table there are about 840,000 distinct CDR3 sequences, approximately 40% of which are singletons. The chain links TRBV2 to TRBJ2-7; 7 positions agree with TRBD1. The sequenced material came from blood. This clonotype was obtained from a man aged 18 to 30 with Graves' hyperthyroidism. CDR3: CAISLRQGYEQYF. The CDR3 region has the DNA TGTGCCATCAGCTTAAGACAGGGATACGAGCAGTACTTC. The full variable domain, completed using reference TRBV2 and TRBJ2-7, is EPEVTQTPSHQVTQMGQEVILRCVPISNHLYFYWYRQILGQKVEFLVSFYNNEISEKSEIFDDQFSVERPDGSNFTLKIRSTKLEDSAMYFCAISLRQGYEQYFGPGTRLTVT.